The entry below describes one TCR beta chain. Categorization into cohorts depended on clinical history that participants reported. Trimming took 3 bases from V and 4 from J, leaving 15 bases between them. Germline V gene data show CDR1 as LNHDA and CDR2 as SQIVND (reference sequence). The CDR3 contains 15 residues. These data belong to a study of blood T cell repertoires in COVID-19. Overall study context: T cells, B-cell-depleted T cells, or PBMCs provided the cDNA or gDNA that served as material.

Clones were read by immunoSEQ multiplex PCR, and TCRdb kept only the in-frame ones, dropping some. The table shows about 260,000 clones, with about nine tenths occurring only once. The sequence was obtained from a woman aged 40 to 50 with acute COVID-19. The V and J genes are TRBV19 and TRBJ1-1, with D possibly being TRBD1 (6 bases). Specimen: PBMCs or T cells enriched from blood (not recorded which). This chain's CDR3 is CASSISVGASTEAFF. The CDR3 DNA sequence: TGTGCCAGTAGTATCTCGGTGGGGGCGAGCACTGAAGCTTTCTTT.